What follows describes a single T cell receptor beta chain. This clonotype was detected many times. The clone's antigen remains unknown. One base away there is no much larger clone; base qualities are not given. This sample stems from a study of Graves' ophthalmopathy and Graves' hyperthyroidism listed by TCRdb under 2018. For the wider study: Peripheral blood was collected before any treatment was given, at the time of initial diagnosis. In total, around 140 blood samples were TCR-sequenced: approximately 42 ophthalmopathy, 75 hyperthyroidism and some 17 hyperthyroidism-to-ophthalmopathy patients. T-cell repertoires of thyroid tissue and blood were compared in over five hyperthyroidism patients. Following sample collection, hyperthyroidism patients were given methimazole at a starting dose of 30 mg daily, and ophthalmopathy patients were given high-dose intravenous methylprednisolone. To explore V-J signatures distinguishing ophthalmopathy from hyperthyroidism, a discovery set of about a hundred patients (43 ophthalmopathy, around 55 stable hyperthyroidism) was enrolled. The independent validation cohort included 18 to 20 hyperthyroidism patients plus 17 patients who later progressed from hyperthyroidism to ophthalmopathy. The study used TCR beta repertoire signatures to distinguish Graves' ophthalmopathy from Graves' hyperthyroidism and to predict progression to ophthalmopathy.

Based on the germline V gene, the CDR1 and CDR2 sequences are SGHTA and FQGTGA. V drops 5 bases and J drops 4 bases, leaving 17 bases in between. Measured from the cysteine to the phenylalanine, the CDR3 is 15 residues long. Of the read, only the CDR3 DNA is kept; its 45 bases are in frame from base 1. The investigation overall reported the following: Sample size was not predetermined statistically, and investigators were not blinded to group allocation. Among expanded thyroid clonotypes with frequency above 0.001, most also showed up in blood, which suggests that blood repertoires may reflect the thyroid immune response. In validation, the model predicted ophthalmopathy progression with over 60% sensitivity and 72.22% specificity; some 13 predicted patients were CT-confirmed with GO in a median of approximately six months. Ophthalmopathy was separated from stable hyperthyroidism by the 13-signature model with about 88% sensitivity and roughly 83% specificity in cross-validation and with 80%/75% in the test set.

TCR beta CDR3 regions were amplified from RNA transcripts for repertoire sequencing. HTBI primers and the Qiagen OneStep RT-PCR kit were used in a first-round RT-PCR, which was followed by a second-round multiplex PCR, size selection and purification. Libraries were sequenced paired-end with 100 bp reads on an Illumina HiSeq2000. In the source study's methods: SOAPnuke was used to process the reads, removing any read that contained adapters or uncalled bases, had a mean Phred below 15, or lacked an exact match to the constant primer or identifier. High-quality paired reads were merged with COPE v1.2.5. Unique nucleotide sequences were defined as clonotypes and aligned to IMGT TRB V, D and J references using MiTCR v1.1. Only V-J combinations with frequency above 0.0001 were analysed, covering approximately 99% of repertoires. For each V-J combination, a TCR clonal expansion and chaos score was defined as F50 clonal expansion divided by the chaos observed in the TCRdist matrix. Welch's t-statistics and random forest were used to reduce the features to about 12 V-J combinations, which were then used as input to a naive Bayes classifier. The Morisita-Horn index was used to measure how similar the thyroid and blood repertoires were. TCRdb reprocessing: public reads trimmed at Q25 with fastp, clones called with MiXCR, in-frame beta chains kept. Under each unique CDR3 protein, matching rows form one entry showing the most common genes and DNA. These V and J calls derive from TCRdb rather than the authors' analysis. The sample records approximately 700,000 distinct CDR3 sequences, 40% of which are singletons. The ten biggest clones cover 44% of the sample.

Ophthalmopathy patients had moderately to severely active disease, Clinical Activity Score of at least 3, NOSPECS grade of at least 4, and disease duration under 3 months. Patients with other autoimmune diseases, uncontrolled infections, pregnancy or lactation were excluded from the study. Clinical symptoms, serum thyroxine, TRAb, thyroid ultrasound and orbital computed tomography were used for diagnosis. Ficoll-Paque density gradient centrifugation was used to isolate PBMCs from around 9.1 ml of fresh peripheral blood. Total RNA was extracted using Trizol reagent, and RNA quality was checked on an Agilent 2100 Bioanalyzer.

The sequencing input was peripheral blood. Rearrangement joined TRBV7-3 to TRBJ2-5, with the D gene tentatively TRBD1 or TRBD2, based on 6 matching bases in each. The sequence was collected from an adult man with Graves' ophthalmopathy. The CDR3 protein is CASSPSGGFGETQYF. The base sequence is TGTGCCAGCAGCCCCTCCGGGGGCTTCGGAGAGACCCAGTACTTC.